These T cell receptor beta chains were read from a single sample in a study of OX40 agonist ivuxolimab in advanced cancers. Measured with immunoSEQ multiplex PCR; TCRdb has only the in-frame clones, and not every one. Altogether 50,000 to 65,000 clones are present, 75% to 90% being singletons, with the ten largest covering 1.1% to 1.5%. Sequenced here: CD4+ or CD8+ T cells sorted from blood, sampled in a trial of the OX40 agonist ivuxolimab. The source of these receptors is an adult with an advanced solid tumor such as melanoma, head and neck, liver or kidney cancer. The CDR3 runs from the conserved cysteine through the conserved F or W. Fields, in order: D gene, CDR3 length, clone size, J gene, V gene, CDR3 protein, CDR3 DNA. The D gene is left open where the match is weak. Clone size, where shown, is once, few, many, or a class for clones that have expanded.

D gene: TRBD2; CDR3 length: 15; clone size: -; J gene: TRBJ2-7; V gene: TRBV29-1; CDR3 protein: CSVAKSSGSSYEQYF; CDR3 DNA: TGCAGCGTCGCCAAATCTAGCGGATCTTCCTACGAGCAGTACTTC
D gene: -; CDR3 length: 15; clone size: -; J gene: TRBJ1-2; V gene: TRBV5-1; CDR3 protein: CASSPTTGSVHGYTF; CDR3 DNA: TGCGCCAGCAGCCCTACTACTGGGTCTGTCCATGGCTACACCTTC
D gene: TRBD1; CDR3 length: 14; clone size: -; J gene: TRBJ1-1; V gene: TRBV11-3; CDR3 protein: CASSTDRENTEAFF; CDR3 DNA: TGTGCCAGCAGCACGGACAGGGAGAACACTGAAGCTTTCTTT
D gene: TRBD1; CDR3 length: 15; clone size: once; J gene: TRBJ1-6; V gene: TRBV2; CDR3 protein: CASSLGGQGNSPLHF; CDR3 DNA: TGTGCCAGCTCCCTGGGCGGACAGGGGAATTCACCCCTCCACTTT
D gene: -; CDR3 length: 17; clone size: -; J gene: TRBJ2-3; V gene: TRBV7-3; CDR3 protein: CASSLSRQGISTDTQYF; CDR3 DNA: TGTGCCAGCAGCTTAAGTCGGCAGGGTATAAGCACAGATACGCAGTATTTT
D gene: -; CDR3 length: 16; clone size: few; J gene: TRBJ2-2; V gene: TRBV5-5; CDR3 protein: CASTPAGILNTGELFF; CDR3 DNA: TGTGCCAGCACCCCGGCCGGGATCCTGAACACCGGGGAGCTGTTTTTT
D gene: TRBD1; CDR3 length: 19; clone size: -; J gene: TRBJ1-4; V gene: TRBV7-9; CDR3 protein: CASSAWRGTEGTTNEKLFF; CDR3 DNA: TGTGCCAGCAGCGCTTGGCGGGGGACAGAAGGAACAACTAATGAAAAACTGTTTTTT
D gene: -; CDR3 length: 11; clone size: -; J gene: TRBJ2-7; V gene: TRBV18; CDR3 protein: CASSPKDEQYF; CDR3 DNA: TGTGCCAGCTCACCTAAGGACGAGCAGTACTTC
D gene: -; CDR3 length: 13; clone size: -; J gene: TRBJ2-7; V gene: TRBV5-1; CDR3 protein: CASSWSSGSEQYF; CDR3 DNA: TGCGCCAGCAGCTGGAGTTCAGGGAGCGAGCAGTACTTC
D gene: -; CDR3 length: 16; clone size: -; J gene: TRBJ1-5; V gene: TRBV7-2; CDR3 protein: CASRPDSSVSNQPQHF; CDR3 DNA: TGTGCCAGCAGGCCGGACAGCTCCGTTAGCAATCAGCCCCAGCATTTT
D gene: TRBD1; CDR3 length: 16; clone size: -; J gene: TRBJ1-4; V gene: TRBV28; CDR3 protein: CASIDTGGADSEKLFF; CDR3 DNA: TGTGCCAGCATTGACACAGGGGGCGCCGATTCTGAAAAACTGTTTTTT
D gene: -; CDR3 length: 15; clone size: -; J gene: TRBJ2-1; V gene: TRBV21-1; CDR3 protein: CASSKLTGLYNEQFF; CDR3 DNA: TGTGCCAGCAGCAAATTAACGGGCCTCTACAATGAGCAGTTCTTC
D gene: -; CDR3 length: 11; clone size: -; J gene: TRBJ1-4; V gene: TRBV7-9; CDR3 protein: CASSASEKLFF; CDR3 DNA: TGTGCCAGCAGCGCGAGTGAAAAACTGTTTTTT
D gene: TRBD1; CDR3 length: 15; clone size: -; J gene: TRBJ2-1; V gene: TRBV9; CDR3 protein: CASSVATGMYNEQFF; CDR3 DNA: TGTGCCAGCAGCGTAGCGACAGGGATGTACAATGAGCAGTTCTTC
D gene: -; CDR3 length: 14; clone size: -; J gene: TRBJ2-3; V gene: TRBV9; CDR3 protein: CASSPEIFTDTQYF; CDR3 DNA: TGTGCCAGCAGCCCAGAGATTTTCACAGATACGCAGTATTTT